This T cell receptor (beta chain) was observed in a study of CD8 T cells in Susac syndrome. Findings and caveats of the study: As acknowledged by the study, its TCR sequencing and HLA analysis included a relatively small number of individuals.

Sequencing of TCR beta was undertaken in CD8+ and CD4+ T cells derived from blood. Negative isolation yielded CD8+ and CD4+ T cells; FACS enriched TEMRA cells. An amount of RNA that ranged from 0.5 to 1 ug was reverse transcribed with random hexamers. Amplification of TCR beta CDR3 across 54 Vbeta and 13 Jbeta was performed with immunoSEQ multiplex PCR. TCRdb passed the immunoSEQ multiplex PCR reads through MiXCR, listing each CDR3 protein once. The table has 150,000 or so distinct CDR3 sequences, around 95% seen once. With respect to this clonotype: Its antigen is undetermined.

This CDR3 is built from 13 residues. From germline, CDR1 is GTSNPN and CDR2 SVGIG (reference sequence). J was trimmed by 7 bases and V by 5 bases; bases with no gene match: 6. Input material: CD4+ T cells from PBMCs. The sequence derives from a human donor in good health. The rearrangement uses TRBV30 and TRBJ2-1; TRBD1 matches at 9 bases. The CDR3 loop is CAWDRGQGNEQFF. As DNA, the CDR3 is TGTGCCTGGGACCGAGGACAGGGGAATGAGCAGTTCTTC.